The T cell receptor (beta chain) under discussion was sequenced for a study of T cells after posttransplantation cyclophosphamide. Sequenced by immunoSEQ multiplex PCR; TCRdb stores in-frame clones only, minus some. This set yields about 40,000 clones and no singletons; the top ten hold about 6%. In its sample, this clone was seen a few times. Germline V gene lookup returns CDR1 SGHNT and CDR2 YYREEE (reference sequence). The ends were cut back, 4 bases at V and 5 bases at J, with 21 bases in the middle. The CDR3 runs 16 residues. This related bone marrow graft donor gave peripheral blood on the day of marrow donation.

The chain is built from TRBV5-4 and TRBJ2-5; tentative D call: TRBD1 (6 bases). The sequenced sample consisted of PBMCs. The receptor's source is a man in his thirties or forties in good health and a related stem cell transplant donor. As DNA, the CDR3 is TGTGCCAGCAGCGCAGAACCAAAGGGGGTAAGGGAGACCCAGTACTTC. Translated, it gives CASSAEPKGVRETQYF.